The source of this T cell receptor (beta chain) is a study of OX40 agonist ivuxolimab in advanced cancers. Generated by immunoSEQ multiplex PCR, the TCRdb table keeps only in-frame clones and is missing some. The table includes almost 70,000 clones, 90% detected once. The germline V gene has CDR1 SGHRS and CDR2 YFSETQ. With 4 bases removed from V and 4 bases from J, the gap between germline ends came to 15 bases. This CDR3 is built from 14 residues. This clonotype originated in an adult with an advanced solid tumor such as melanoma, head and neck, liver or kidney cancer. The chain recombines TRBV5-1 with TRBJ2-7; D uncertain. This specimen consisted of CD4+ or CD8+ T cells sorted from blood, obtained in a trial of the OX40 agonist ivuxolimab. DNA for the CDR3: TGCGCCAGCAGCCAGGACGTAGGTAATTACGAGCAGTACTTC. This sequence encodes CASSQDVGNYEQYF.